The rows below give T cell receptor beta chains drawn from one sample of a study of OX40 agonist ivuxolimab in advanced cancers. Sequencing used immunoSEQ multiplex PCR; TCRdb keeps in-frame clones, though not all of them. The sample records over 15,000 clones, around 81% being singletons. Sequencing was performed on CD4+ or CD8+ T cells sorted from blood, taken in a trial of the OX40 agonist ivuxolimab. The receptors here all came from an adult with an advanced solid tumor such as melanoma, head and neck, liver or kidney cancer. The CDR3 runs from the conserved cysteine through the conserved F or W. D genes are given only for firm matches. Clone size appears in some rows only: once, few, many, or a class for an expanded clone.

cdr3_nt: TGTGCCAGCAGCTTTGGCACAGGAGGGGGGAATGAGCAGTTCTTC
cdr3_aa: CASSFGTGGGNEQFF
v_call: TRBV7-6
d_call: .
j_call: TRBJ2-1
clone_size: .

cdr3_nt: TGTGCCAGCAGCATGGGACAGAGCCCCTACGAGCAGTACTTC
cdr3_aa: CASSMGQSPYEQYF
v_call: TRBV7-2
d_call: TRBD1
j_call: TRBJ2-7
clone_size: .

cdr3_nt: TGTGCCAGGAACGGGGGGGGCGACGGCTACACCTTC
cdr3_aa: CARNGGGDGYTF
v_call: TRBV21-1
d_call: .
j_call: TRBJ1-2
clone_size: .

cdr3_nt: TGTGCCCATAGGGACAGAGATACATTCCACACCGGGGAGCTGTTTTTT
cdr3_aa: CAHRDRDTFHTGELFF
v_call: TRBV28
d_call: TRBD1
j_call: TRBJ2-2
clone_size: .

cdr3_nt: TGTGCCAGCAGTTCGGGACAGGATTTCAATCAGCCCCAGCATTTT
cdr3_aa: CASSSGQDFNQPQHF
v_call: TRBV2
d_call: TRBD1
j_call: TRBJ1-5
clone_size: .

cdr3_nt: TGTGCCAGCAGCTTTTTGCGGGAGCGCCCCTACAATGAGCAGTTCTTC
cdr3_aa: CASSFLRERPYNEQFF
v_call: TRBV7-9
d_call: TRBD2
j_call: TRBJ2-1
clone_size: once

cdr3_nt: TGTGCCAGCAGGACCTCGCCCCATAGATATACGCAGTATTTT
cdr3_aa: CASRTSPHRYTQYF
v_call: TRBV2
d_call: .
j_call: TRBJ2-3
clone_size: .

cdr3_nt: TGTGCCAGCAGTCGGACTAGCGGGACACCCTACAATGAGCAGTTCTTC
cdr3_aa: CASSRTSGTPYNEQFF
v_call: TRBV6-4
d_call: TRBD2
j_call: TRBJ2-1
clone_size: .

cdr3_nt: TGTGCCAGCAGCTCCGGGGGGCGGGGGCGCTACAATGAGCAGTTCTTC
cdr3_aa: CASSSGGRGRYNEQFF
v_call: TRBV6-6
d_call: .
j_call: TRBJ2-1
clone_size: once

cdr3_nt: TGTGCCAGCAGTCAACAGGGACCCCAAGCTTTCTTT
cdr3_aa: CASSQQGPQAFF
v_call: TRBV28
d_call: .
j_call: TRBJ1-1
clone_size: .

cdr3_nt: TGTGCCAGCAGCCCGGCAACAGGGGATGGCTACGAGCAGTACTTC
cdr3_aa: CASSPATGDGYEQYF
v_call: TRBV5-4
d_call: TRBD1
j_call: TRBJ2-7
clone_size: once

cdr3_nt: TGTGCCAGCAGTCCCAGGGACAGCCCTTTCGGCGAGCAGTACTTC
cdr3_aa: CASSPRDSPFGEQYF
v_call: TRBV7-9
d_call: TRBD1
j_call: TRBJ2-7
clone_size: .

cdr3_nt: TGTGCCAGTAGCGACAGTAGCAATCAGCCCCAGCATTTT
cdr3_aa: CASSDSSNQPQHF
v_call: TRBV19
d_call: .
j_call: TRBJ1-5
clone_size: .

cdr3_nt: TGCGCCAGCAGCCCCCTAGCGGGATCTGGGGAGACCCAGTACTTC
cdr3_aa: CASSPLAGSGETQYF
v_call: TRBV5-1
d_call: TRBD2
j_call: TRBJ2-5
clone_size: .

cdr3_nt: TGTGCCAGTAGTATAACCAGCGGGAGGACAAATGAGCAGTTCTTC
cdr3_aa: CASSITSGRTNEQFF
v_call: TRBV19
d_call: TRBD2
j_call: TRBJ2-1
clone_size: once

cdr3_nt: TGTGCCAGCAGCGGGCGGAGCGGGGGCTCCTACGAGCAGTACTTC
cdr3_aa: CASSGRSGGSYEQYF
v_call: TRBV28
d_call: TRBD2
j_call: TRBJ2-7
clone_size: once

cdr3_nt: TGTGCCAGCAGGACGGGCCATCGGCCCCAGCATTTT
cdr3_aa: CASRTGHRPQHF
v_call: TRBV28
d_call: .
j_call: TRBJ1-5
clone_size: few

cdr3_nt: TGTGCCAGCTCCGGGAGCACCAATGAGCAGTTCTTC
cdr3_aa: CASSGSTNEQFF
v_call: TRBV9
d_call: .
j_call: TRBJ2-1
clone_size: .

cdr3_nt: TGTGCCAGCAGTTTATCAGGGACAGGGATAGAAAAACTGTTTTTT
cdr3_aa: CASSLSGTGIEKLFF
v_call: TRBV27
d_call: TRBD1
j_call: TRBJ1-4
clone_size: .

cdr3_nt: TGTGCCATCAGTGAGTCGACGGGACAGGTTCGGGTTACGCAGTATTTT
cdr3_aa: CAISESTGQVRVTQYF
v_call: TRBV10-3
d_call: TRBD1
j_call: TRBJ2-3
clone_size: .

cdr3_nt: TGTGCCTGGAGTATGGGGGACCCCTCCTACAATGAGCAGTTCTTC
cdr3_aa: CAWSMGDPSYNEQFF
v_call: TRBV30
d_call: .
j_call: TRBJ2-1
clone_size: .

cdr3_nt: TGTGCCATCAGTGAGTCAGAGGGGAGGCGCAATGAGCAGTTCTTC
cdr3_aa: CAISESEGRRNEQFF
v_call: TRBV10-3
d_call: .
j_call: TRBJ2-1
clone_size: .

cdr3_nt: TGTGCCAGCAGTCGGGGCACTGAAGCTTTCTTT
cdr3_aa: CASSRGTEAFF
v_call: TRBV28
d_call: .
j_call: TRBJ1-1
clone_size: .

cdr3_nt: TGTGCCAGCAGTTACGCCAGACGGGACAGGCGCCTGTACTTC
cdr3_aa: CASSYARRDRRLYF
v_call: TRBV6-6
d_call: TRBD1
j_call: TRBJ2-7
clone_size: .

cdr3_nt: TGTGCCAGTAGCTCAGGGACAGATCCTCCCTACGAGCAGTACTTC
cdr3_aa: CASSSGTDPPYEQYF
v_call: TRBV19
d_call: TRBD1
j_call: TRBJ2-7
clone_size: .

cdr3_nt: TGTGCCAGCAGCCCGACTCGGTTGGCGCAGTATTTT
cdr3_aa: CASSPTRLAQYF
v_call: TRBV14
d_call: .
j_call: TRBJ2-3
clone_size: .

cdr3_nt: TGTGCCAGCAGCTTAGCGAGGGGGACCCAGTACTTC
cdr3_aa: CASSLARGTQYF
v_call: TRBV11-2
d_call: .
j_call: TRBJ2-5
clone_size: .

cdr3_nt: TGTGCCAGCTTAGGGCAGTGGAACACTGAAGCTTTCTTT
cdr3_aa: CASLGQWNTEAFF
v_call: TRBV6-1
d_call: .
j_call: TRBJ1-1
clone_size: .

cdr3_nt: TGTGCCAGCAGCCAAGGATTTGAGGGAAACACCATATATTTT
cdr3_aa: CASSQGFEGNTIYF
v_call: TRBV4-2
d_call: .
j_call: TRBJ1-3
clone_size: .

cdr3_nt: TGTGCCAGCAGTTTATTGGGGGACGGGAGAGGAAAGGGTCAGCCCCAGCATTTT
cdr3_aa: CASSLLGDGRGKGQPQHF
v_call: TRBV28
d_call: .
j_call: TRBJ1-5
clone_size: .

cdr3_nt: TGTGCCAGCAGCCCGAGGCGGGGCACTGAAGCTTTCTTT
cdr3_aa: CASSPRRGTEAFF
v_call: TRBV25-1
d_call: .
j_call: TRBJ1-1
clone_size: .

cdr3_nt: TGTGCCAGCAGTTTAAGTGGGAATCAGCCCCAGCATTTT
cdr3_aa: CASSLSGNQPQHF
v_call: TRBV28
d_call: .
j_call: TRBJ1-5
clone_size: .

cdr3_nt: TGTGCCTGGACGGGACTAGCGGACAATGAGCAGTTCTTC
cdr3_aa: CAWTGLADNEQFF
v_call: TRBV30
d_call: TRBD2
j_call: TRBJ2-1
clone_size: .

cdr3_nt: TGCAGCGTTGAAACAATACAGAACCAAGAGACCCAGTACTTC
cdr3_aa: CSVETIQNQETQYF
v_call: TRBV29-1
d_call: .
j_call: TRBJ2-5
clone_size: .

cdr3_nt: TGTGCCAGCAGCTCCGAGCCCACCGGGGAGCTGTTTTTT
cdr3_aa: CASSSEPTGELFF
v_call: TRBV7-3
d_call: .
j_call: TRBJ2-2
clone_size: .

cdr3_nt: TGTGCCTGGAGCCCCCGGGGGGTCACAGATACGCAGTATTTT
cdr3_aa: CAWSPRGVTDTQYF
v_call: TRBV30
d_call: TRBD2
j_call: TRBJ2-3
clone_size: .

cdr3_nt: TGCGCCAGCAGCGCCCGGGACAGCAAAAACATTCAGTACTTC
cdr3_aa: CASSARDSKNIQYF
v_call: TRBV4-3
d_call: TRBD1
j_call: TRBJ2-4
clone_size: few

cdr3_nt: TGTGCCAGCAGTGGGACAGGGTTTTCAGAGACCCAGTACTTC
cdr3_aa: CASSGTGFSETQYF
v_call: TRBV2
d_call: TRBD1
j_call: TRBJ2-5
clone_size: .

cdr3_nt: TGTGCCTGGAGTGTGGGAGGCAATCAGCCCCAGCATTTT
cdr3_aa: CAWSVGGNQPQHF
v_call: TRBV30
d_call: .
j_call: TRBJ1-5
clone_size: .

cdr3_nt: TGTGCCAGCAGCGTAGCGGGGTTTGAGGCTTTCTTT
cdr3_aa: CASSVAGFEAFF
v_call: TRBV21-1
d_call: .
j_call: TRBJ1-1
clone_size: few

cdr3_nt: TGCGCCAGCAGCCAGGGACTAGCGTACTCTAATGAGCAGTTCTTC
cdr3_aa: CASSQGLAYSNEQFF
v_call: TRBV4-3
d_call: TRBD2
j_call: TRBJ2-1
clone_size: .

cdr3_nt: TGTGCCTGGAGTGCGCGGGCAGGGGGCAAATACGAGCAGTACTTC
cdr3_aa: CAWSARAGGKYEQYF
v_call: TRBV30
d_call: TRBD1
j_call: TRBJ2-7
clone_size: .

cdr3_nt: TGTGCCAGCCTCGGGGGGACTAGCAATCAGCCCCAGCATTTT
cdr3_aa: CASLGGTSNQPQHF
v_call: TRBV6-1
d_call: .
j_call: TRBJ1-5
clone_size: .

cdr3_nt: TGTGCCAGCAGTTCCCTCGGACAGGGAAAAGAGACCCAGTACTTC
cdr3_aa: CASSSLGQGKETQYF
v_call: TRBV6-5
d_call: TRBD1
j_call: TRBJ2-5
clone_size: .

cdr3_nt: TGTGCCAGCAGCCTTGGGACTAGCGGGAGAGGAGAGACCCAGTACTTC
cdr3_aa: CASSLGTSGRGETQYF
v_call: TRBV4-2
d_call: TRBD2
j_call: TRBJ2-5
clone_size: .

cdr3_nt: TGCGCCAGCACTAAGGGACAGGAGACCTACGAGCAGTACTTC
cdr3_aa: CASTKGQETYEQYF
v_call: TRBV5-1
d_call: TRBD1
j_call: TRBJ2-7
clone_size: .

cdr3_nt: TGTGCCAGCAGCCAAGTGGGGGGGAGTAACACCGGGGAGCTGTTTTTT
cdr3_aa: CASSQVGGSNTGELFF
v_call: TRBV4-2
d_call: TRBD2
j_call: TRBJ2-2
clone_size: .

cdr3_nt: TGTGCCAGTAAAAGGGGCTCTGGGGCCAACGTCCTGACTTTC
cdr3_aa: CASKRGSGANVLTF
v_call: TRBV19
d_call: .
j_call: TRBJ2-6
clone_size: .

cdr3_nt: TGTGCCAGCAGCTTGAGAGGACAGGGGTTCGAGCAGTACTTC
cdr3_aa: CASSLRGQGFEQYF
v_call: TRBV5-4
d_call: TRBD1
j_call: TRBJ2-7
clone_size: .

cdr3_nt: TGTGCCAGCAGCCCAAGACTAGTTCAAGGCACCGGGGAGCTGTTTTTT
cdr3_aa: CASSPRLVQGTGELFF
v_call: TRBV5-6
d_call: .
j_call: TRBJ2-2
clone_size: .